This is a list of T cell receptor beta chains from one sample in a study of T cell changes during pregnancy in multiple sclerosis. The assay was immunoSEQ multiplex PCR, and TCRdb's table has in-frame clones only and misses some. The sample includes about 120,000 clones, about 90% of them seen just once. The material was peripheral blood, obtained in the third trimester of pregnancy. These receptors all stem from a female donor with multiple sclerosis, enrolled in a pregnancy study. The CDR3 runs from the conserved cysteine through the conserved F or W. A D gene is named only where the DNA matches it firmly.

d_gene | v_gene | CDR3aa
. | TRBV7-2 | CASSPILPGLVITGELFF
. | TRBV15 | CATSRGGRRDTEAFF
. | TRBV7-6 | CASSQRNWGRGGEETQYF
. | TRBV7-6 | CASSLGVGAVSGELFF
TRBD1 | TRBV7-9 | CASSLGRVDRVQETQYF
. | TRBV14 | CASSRALGASAGELFF
TRBD1 | TRBV7-9 | CASSLDGTATNYGYTF
TRBD2 | TRBV7-6 | CASSLRPSGGPDEQFF
TRBD1 | TRBV19 | CASSPQGRNNQPQHF
TRBD1 | TRBV28 | CASSPRQGRMNTEAFF
. | TRBV5-6 | CASSRRGISGNTIYF
. | TRBV20-1 | CSARDREKLFF
TRBD1 | TRBV10-3 | CAIRDRESTEAFF
TRBD1 | TRBV13 | CASSLERGHSPLHF
TRBD1 | TRBV19 | CASSMRQGAGGTEAFF
TRBD2 | TRBV10-2 | CASKSGTSYEQYF
TRBD1 | TRBV19 | CASSMKDREAFF
. | TRBV29-1 | CSVEVVGGTEAFF
. | TRBV9 | CASSVTASNTGELFF
. | TRBV18 | CASSPTDRTEAFF
. | TRBV5-6 | CASSVLGTLTDTQYF
TRBD2 | TRBV13 | CASSLGLGLAGGKGYEQYF